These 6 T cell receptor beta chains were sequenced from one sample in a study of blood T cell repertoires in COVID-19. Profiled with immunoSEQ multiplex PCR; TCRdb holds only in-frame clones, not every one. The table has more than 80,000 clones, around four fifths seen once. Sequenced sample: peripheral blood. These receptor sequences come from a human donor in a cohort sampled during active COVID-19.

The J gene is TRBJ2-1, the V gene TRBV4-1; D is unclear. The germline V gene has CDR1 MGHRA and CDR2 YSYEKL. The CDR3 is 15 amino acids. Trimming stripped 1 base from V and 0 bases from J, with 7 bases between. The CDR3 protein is CASSQGGFSYNEQFF. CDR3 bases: TGCGCCAGCAGCCAAGGAGGTTTCTCCTACAATGAGCAGTTCTTC.

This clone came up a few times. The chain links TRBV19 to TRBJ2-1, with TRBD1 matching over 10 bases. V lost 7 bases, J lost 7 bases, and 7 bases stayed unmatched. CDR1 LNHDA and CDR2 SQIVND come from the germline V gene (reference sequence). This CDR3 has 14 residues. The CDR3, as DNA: TGTGCCAGTAAGGGGACAGGGGTGAGGAATGAGCAGTTCTTC. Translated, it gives CASKGTGVRNEQFF.

The CDR3 region is CASSRRGQGTLGSSYNEQFF. CDR3 sequence (DNA): TGTGCCAGCTCACGACGCGGACAGGGCACCCTTGGGTCCTCCTACAATGAGCAGTTCTTC. This chain uses TRBV18 with TRBJ2-1; 8 bases match TRBD1. This CDR3 is built from 20 residues. V shed 4 bases and J 0 bases; nucleotides not matched to a gene: 17. Germline CDR1 is KGHSH and CDR2 is LQKENI. Variable domain in full (rest from reference TRBV18 and TRBJ2-1): NAGVMQNPRHLVRRRGQEARLRCSPMKGHSHVYWYRQLPEEGLKFMVYLQKENIIDESGMPKERFSAEFPKEGPSILRIQQVVRGDSAAYFCASSRRGQGTLGSSYNEQFFGPGTRLTVL.

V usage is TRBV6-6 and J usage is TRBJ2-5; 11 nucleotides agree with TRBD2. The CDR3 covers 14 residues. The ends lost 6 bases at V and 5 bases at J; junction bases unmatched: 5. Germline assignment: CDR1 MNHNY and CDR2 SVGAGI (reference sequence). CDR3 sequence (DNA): TGTGCCAGCAGCCTAGCGGGGGGCGGGGAGACCCAGTACTTC. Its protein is CASSLAGGGETQYF.

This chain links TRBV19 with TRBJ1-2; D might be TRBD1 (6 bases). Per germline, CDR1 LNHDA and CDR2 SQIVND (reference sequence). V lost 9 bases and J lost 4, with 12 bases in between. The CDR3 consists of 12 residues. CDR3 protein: CASRDTFYGYTF. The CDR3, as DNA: TGTGCCAGCCGGGACACCTTCTATGGCTACACCTTC. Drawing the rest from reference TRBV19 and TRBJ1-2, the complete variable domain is DGGITQSPKYLFRKEGQNVTLSCEQNLNHDAMYWYRQDPGQGLRLIYYSQIVNDFQKGDIAEGYSVSREKKESFPLTVTSAQKNPTAFYLCASRDTFYGYTFGSGTRLTVV.

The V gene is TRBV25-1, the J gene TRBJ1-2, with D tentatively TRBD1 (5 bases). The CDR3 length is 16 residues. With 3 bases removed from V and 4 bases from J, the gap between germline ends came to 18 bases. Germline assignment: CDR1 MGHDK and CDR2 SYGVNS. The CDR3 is CASSDGRGLHFYGYTF. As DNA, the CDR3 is TGTGCCAGCAGTGATGGTAGGGGCCTCCATTTCTATGGCTACACCTTC.